The 8 T cell receptor beta chains listed next were all sequenced from one sample in a study of cytotoxic CD8 clonotypes in ibrutinib-treated CLL. The repertoire was sequenced with immunoSEQ multiplex PCR; TCRdb's copy has only in-frame clones and lacks some. The table shows some 100,000 clones, with approximately 56% occurring only once. The material was PBMCs, obtained after 24 months of ibrutinib treatment. The origin of the receptors is a human donor with chronic lymphocytic leukemia.

This chain joins TRBV6-4 and TRBJ1-2; possible D gene TRBD1, 6 bases. CDR1 and CDR2 (germline): MRHNA, SNTAGT. V lost 2 bases and J lost 5, with 9 bases in between. This CDR3 region has 13 residues. CDR3 protein: CASSDIGGYGYTF. The DNA of the CDR3 is TGTGCCAGCAGTGACATAGGGGGTTATGGCTACACCTTC.

In its sample, this clone was seen a few times. The chain uses TRBV23-1 and TRBJ1-1, with a possible D match to TRBD1 (6 bases). TRBV23-1 is recorded as an ORF, its role being uncertain. CDR3 length: 16 residues. The germline V and J ends were trimmed by 4 bases and 1 base, with 16 bases remaining between them. The CDR3 loop reads CASSRAFRGQNTEAFF. The CDR3 coding sequence is TGCGCCAGCAGTCGGGCGTTTCGGGGGCAGAACACTGAAGCTTTCTTT.

J is TRBJ1-1 and V is TRBV11-3, with TRBD1 as a possible D gene (5 bases). V was cut by 5 bases and J by 2 bases, with 12 bases left in between. Germline CDR1 is SGHNT and CDR2 is YENEEA. The CDR3 length is 14 residues. The CDR3 DNA sequence: TGTGCCAGCAGCCCTCAAGGGGTTAACACTGAAGCTTTCTTT. Translating gives CASSPQGVNTEAFF.

The chain is built from TRBV6-5 and TRBJ1-2; 10 nucleotides match TRBD1. CDR3 length: 14 residues. CDR1 is MNHEY and CDR2 is SVGAGI in the germline V gene. The V segment lost 6 bases and the J segment 6 bases; nucleotides outside the gene matches: 7. The CDR3 loop reads CASSRGTGANGYTF. The CDR3 bases are TGTGCCAGCAGCCGAGGGACAGGGGCTAATGGCTACACCTTC.

This clone was observed a handful of times. The chain joins TRBV27 to TRBJ2-7, with 8 bases fitting TRBD2. The CDR3 is made up of 15 amino acids. J gave up 0 bases and V 3 bases, and 4 bases lay outside the gene matches. CDR1 MNHEY and CDR2 SMNVEV come from the germline V gene (reference sequence). The CDR3, as DNA: TGTGCCAGCAGTTTCGGCGGGGGGAGCTCCTACGAGCAGTACTTC. It encodes CASSFGGGSSYEQYF.

This clone was counted between two and nine times. The rearrangement uses TRBV7-2 and TRBJ1-6; D not resolved. Germline values: CDR1 SGHTA, CDR2 FQGNSA. The CDR3 loop spans 14 amino acids. V lost 1 base to trimming and J lost 7 bases, with 8 bases between them. CDR3 coding DNA: TGTGCCAGCAGCTTAGAACTGGGCAATTCACCCCTCCACTTT. Amino acid sequence: CASSLELGNSPLHF. Based on the CDR3 plus reference TRBV7-2 and TRBJ1-6, the full variable domain is GAGVSQSPSNKVTEKGKDVELRCDPISGHTALYWYRQSLGQGLEFLIYFQGNSAPDKSGLPSDRFSAERTGGSVSTLTIQRTQQEDSAVYLCASSLELGNSPLHFGNGTRLTVT.

This clone showed up just a few times. The rearrangement joins TRBV2 to TRBJ2-5; possible D gene TRBD2, 5 bases. The CDR3 is made up of 13 amino acids. The V end was cut by 5 bases, the J end by 5 bases, with 12 bases between. Germline V gene lookup returns CDR1 SNHLY and CDR2 FYNNEI. Written as DNA, the CDR3 is TGTGCCAGCAGTTTGGACTTGGGTGAGACCCAGTACTTC. Amino acids: CASSLDLGETQYF. The whole variable domain, remainder taken from reference TRBV2 and TRBJ2-5, is EPEVTQTPSHQVTQMGQEVILRCVPISNHLYFYWYRQILGQKVEFLVSFYNNEISEKSEIFDDQFSVERPDGSNFTLKIRSTKLEDSAMYFCASSLDLGETQYFGPGTRLLVL.

This clone has more than one count but fewer than ten. V and J are TRBV18 and TRBJ1-2; 8 nucleotides align to TRBD1. The V and J ends lost 3 bases and 6 bases, in that order; junction bases with no gene match: 6. The CDR3 extends over 14 amino acids. Germline V gene sequence: CDR1 KGHSH, CDR2 LQKENI. CDR3 in amino acids: CASSPQDRVHGYTF. The CDR3 DNA follows: TGTGCCAGCTCACCGCAGGACAGGGTGCATGGCTACACCTTC. The complete variable domain, with remaining parts taken from reference TRBV18 and TRBJ1-2, reads NAGVMQNPRHLVRRRGQEARLRCSPMKGHSHVYWYRQLPEEGLKFMVYLQKENIIDESGMPKERFSAEFPKEGPSILRIQQVVRGDSAAYFCASSPQDRVHGYTFGSGTRLTVV.